The following is a T cell receptor (beta chain) sequence with its context. Its target is unknown. CDR3 length equals 14 residues. Trimming cost V 5 bases and J 6 bases, with 17 bases left between them. Germline CDR1 reads SSHAT; CDR2 reads FNYEAQ (reference sequence). Time point noted: persistent/refractory GD, antithyroid drugs over 5 years with positive TRAb. PBMC-derived RNA was used for the TCR library. Patients came through an endocrinology department, and that department was in Xi'an, China. Libraries of TCR beta came from iRepertoire HTBI primers plus Arm-PCR of CDR3 regions. TCRdb re-called the multiplex PCR reads through MiXCR, storing one row per CDR3 protein. The profile shows roughly 700,000 distinct CDR3 sequences, about 32% of them singletons. This sample was included in a study of regulatory T cells in long-lasting Graves disease. Study outcomes and limitations: Persistent disease showed a preference for TRBV28, TRBJ1-2 and TRBJ2-5. Persistent Graves' patients showed less TCR diversity than newly diagnosed patients showed.

The chain links TRBV7-7 to TRBJ2-7, with a possible D match to TRBD2 (5 bases). The sample in question was peripheral blood mononuclear cells (PBMCs), obtained when the disease was refractory, from a patient treated with antithyroid drugs. The sequence was collected from a female donor with Graves disease. CDR3 sequence: CASSPGNRRGEQYF. DNA of the CDR3: TGTGCCAGCAGCCCCGGGAACCGACGGGGCGAGCAGTACTTC.